This T cell receptor beta chain was sequenced for a study of cytomegalovirus exposure and HLA in healthy donors. Researchers ran the PCR with 60 Vbeta and 13 Jbeta primers. TCRdb keeps only in-frame clones here, not all; method: immunoSEQ multiplex PCR. The sample records fewer than 70,000 clones, 74% being singletons. Study-wide points: Most TCR beta V segments were productive about 87% or about 30% of the time in an earlier analysis. Later on, an analysis tied roughly 17,000 TCR beta sequences to HLA alleles at 0.05 false discovery rate. CMV antigen specificity was confirmed in vitro for three CMV-associated chains. Indistinguishable V segments, including TRBV6-2 and TRBV6-3, were excluded.

With respect to this clone: Its antigen remains unknown.

V was cut by 6 bases and J by 3 bases, with 15 bases left in between. CDR1 and CDR2 (germline): SNHLY, FYNNEI. The CDR3 runs 15 residues. The sequencing sample was made of PBMCs. The chain has TRBV2 and TRBJ1-5; the D is unclear. The TCR sequence derives from a woman aged 60-75 years in good health and CMV-seropositive. The CDR3 sequence is CASSTDLVANQPQHF. Here the CDR3 DNA reads TGTGCCAGCAGCACCGACTTGGTGGCCAATCAGCCCCAGCATTTT.